A single sample gave rise to the 6 T cell receptor beta chains below, sequenced in a study of T cell responses to AZD1222 COVID-19 vaccine. Here immunoSEQ multiplex PCR was the method, and the copy in TCRdb shows in-frame clones only, minus some. The table includes approximately 190,000 clones, about 89% detected once. Sequencing was performed on peripheral blood, taken on day 0 of MenACWY control vaccination. Source of these receptors: an adult in good health.

The genes are TRBV15 and TRBJ1-1; no reliable D call. The CDR3 runs 15 residues. The V and J ends lost 3 bases and 3 bases respectively, with 14 bases between them. Germline CDR1 LNHNV, CDR2 YYDKDF (reference sequence). The CDR3 DNA reads as TGTGCCACCAGCAGGACCCTTGAGCTGGACACTGAAGCTTTCTTT. Its translation is CATSRTLELDTEAFF.

The V and J genes are TRBV6-6 and TRBJ2-7, with a weak D call TRBD1 (6 bases). The CDR3 is 14 residues long. Trimming removed 4 bases from V and 1 base from J, with 11 bases in between. In germline, CDR1 is MNHNY, CDR2 SVGAGI (reference sequence). Written as DNA, the CDR3 is TGTGCCAGCAGTTCCAGGACAGATTCCTACGAGCAGTACTTC. Its protein is CASSSRTDSYEQYF.

The gene calls are TRBV6-6 and TRBJ2-6, with 10 nucleotides matching TRBD1. Trimming at V came to 5 bases and at J to 1 base, leaving 2 bases not matched to a gene. The CDR3 has 16 amino acids. Looked up from germline, CDR1 is MNHNY and CDR2 is SVGAGI (reference sequence). The CDR3 loop is CASSRQGASGANVLTF. In nucleotides, the CDR3 is TGTGCCAGCAGTCGACAGGGGGCGTCTGGGGCCAACGTCCTGACTTTC.

In DNA form, the CDR3 reads TGTGCCAGCGCCCGACTAGCGGGAGATAACGAGCAGTACTTC. Its translation is CASARLAGDNEQYF. The J gene is TRBJ2-7, the V gene TRBV9; 12 bases are shared with TRBD2. The V gene end was trimmed by 7 bases and the J gene end by 5 bases; junction bases not matched to a gene: 7. CDR3 length: 14 residues. CDR1 is SGDLS, CDR2 YYNGEE, per germline.

CDR3 region: CASSQVLMPFYGYTF. For the CDR3, the DNA is TGTGCCAGCAGCCAAGTGTTGATGCCTTTCTATGGCTACACCTTC. The chain employs TRBV4-2 and TRBJ1-2; D is ambiguous. Between the trimmed V and J ends, which lost 1 base and 4 bases, there was a span of 13 bases. CDR3 length: 15 residues. The germline gives CDR1 LGHNA, CDR2 YNFKEQ.

The count of this clone is one. CDR3 sequence reads: CASSHTGPEQYF. The DNA of the CDR3 is TGTGCCAGCAGCCACACAGGGCCCGAGCAGTACTTC. The chain couples TRBV14 to TRBJ2-7, with D maybe TRBD1 (6 bases). Germline CDR1 and CDR2: SGHDN and FVKESK. Trimming cost V 3 bases and J 6 bases, with 9 bases left between them. The CDR3 is 12 amino acids. Variable domain in full (rest from reference TRBV14 and TRBJ2-7): EAGVTQFPSHSVIEKGQTVTLRCDPISGHDNLYWYRRVMGKEIKFLLHFVKESKQDESGMPNNRFLAERTGGTYSTLKVQPAELEDSGVYFCASSHTGPEQYFGPGTRLTVT.